The rows below give T cell receptor beta chains drawn from one sample of a study of technical replicates of blood from several donors. Measured with immunoSEQ multiplex PCR; TCRdb has only the in-frame clones, and not every one. The repertoire holds some 60,000 clones, with about 95% as singletons. The sequencing input was PBMCs. The receptors were sampled from a human donor in good health. Some clones in this sample may be carry-over from other donors' samples. The CDR3 runs from the conserved cysteine through the conserved F or W. A D gene is named only where the DNA matches it firmly. Rows may omit the clone size; those that give it use once, few, many or a size class.

J	V	D	size	DNA	CDR3
TRBJ2-5	TRBV5-8	-	once	TGTGCCAGCACCCTGGAGGGCAGGAACCAAGAGACCCAGTACTTC	CASTLEGRNQETQYF
TRBJ1-5	TRBV5-6	-	-	TGTGCCAGCAGCTTGAGGCAGGCCAGCAATCAGCCCCAGCATTTT	CASSLRQASNQPQHF
TRBJ1-5	TRBV28	-	-	TGTGCCAGTGTCGGAGGGAATAGCAATCAGCCCCAGCATTTT	CASVGGNSNQPQHF
TRBJ1-2	TRBV5-6	TRBD1	-	TGTGCCAGCAGCTCCGCAGGGGGCGTCGGCTATGGCTACACCTTC	CASSSAGGVGYGYTF
TRBJ2-7	TRBV19	TRBD2	-	TGTGCCAGTAGTATGACTAGCGGAGCGGTCTTATTGGGGCAGTACTTC	CASSMTSGAVLLGQYF
TRBJ2-2	TRBV7-9	TRBD1	-	TGTGCCAGCAGCTTCTCGGGACAGGGGAGGACTGGGGAGCTGTTTTTT	CASSFSGQGRTGELFF
TRBJ2-7	TRBV29-1	-	-	TGCAGCGTTGAGGGTCAGGGGAGCTCAGGATACGAGCAGTACTTC	CSVEGQGSSGYEQYF
TRBJ1-1	TRBV7-2	-	-	TGTGCCAGCAGCTTATACGGGGAAGCTTTCTTT	CASSLYGEAFF
TRBJ1-2	TRBV7-8	TRBD1	-	TGTGCCAGCAGTTTAGCCCAGGGGGCCGGCTATGGCTACACCTTC	CASSLAQGAGYGYTF
TRBJ1-2	TRBV5-1	-	-	TGCGCCAGCAGCTTGGCTTGGGGTCAGGGGAATGGCTACACCTTC	CASSLAWGQGNGYTF
TRBJ2-5	TRBV6-1	-	-	TGTGCCAGCGGGGGCGGGGACAGCCTACAAGAGACCCAGTACTTC	CASGGGDSLQETQYF
TRBJ1-4	TRBV7-9	TRBD1	-	TGTGCCAGCAGCTTAATGGGACAGGGGGCTTTTTCTAATGAAAAACTGTTTTTT	CASSLMGQGAFSNEKLFF
TRBJ2-3	TRBV21-1	-	-	TGTGCCAGCAGCAAAGAAGGGACTAGCACAGATACGCAGTATTTT	CASSKEGTSTDTQYF
TRBJ1-1	TRBV6-6	TRBD1	-	TGTGCCAGCAGTTCCCGACAGGGGAACACTGAAGCTTTCTTT	CASSSRQGNTEAFF
TRBJ2-1	TRBV7-9	TRBD2	once	TGTGCCAGCAGCTTAGTCAGCGGGAGGGGGAATGAGCAGTTCTTC	CASSLVSGRGNEQFF
TRBJ2-2	TRBV29-1	-	-	TGCAGCGTTGTAGGGGCGAACACCGGGGAGCTGTTTTTT	CSVVGANTGELFF
TRBJ2-5	TRBV5-5	TRBD1	-	TGTGCCAGCAGCTTGGATTTTACAGGGGGCGGAGAGACCCAGTACTTC	CASSLDFTGGGETQYF
TRBJ2-1	TRBV10-3	-	-	TGTGCCATCAGGGGAAGCGGACATGAGCAGTTCTTC	CAIRGSGHEQFF
TRBJ1-4	TRBV5-1	-	-	TGCGCCAGCAGCCCCGAGACGGGGTGGAGTGAAAAACTGTTTTTT	CASSPETGWSEKLFF
TRBJ2-7	TRBV7-2	-	-	TGTGCCAGCAGCTTAGGTCGCAGGGGATCCGGTTACGAGCAGTACTTC	CASSLGRRGSGYEQYF
TRBJ2-7	TRBV27	-	-	TGTGCCAGCAGTTCAAGTCCGGGATCCCCTATTGGAGAGCAGTACTTC	CASSSSPGSPIGEQYF
TRBJ1-3	TRBV11-2	-	-	TGTGCCAGCAGCTTACTGGGGAGCTCTGGAAACACCATATATTTT	CASSLLGSSGNTIYF
TRBJ2-7	TRBV7-2	TRBD1	-	TGTGCCAGCAGCTTAGCGCCACACCTATGGGACAGAGTCTCCTACGAGCAGTACTTC	CASSLAPHLWDRVSYEQYF
TRBJ2-3	TRBV7-2	-	-	TGTGCCAGCAGCTTCTCGACTGTCACAGATACGCAGTATTTT	CASSFSTVTDTQYF
TRBJ1-1	TRBV5-1	-	once	TGCGCCAGCAGCTTGGAGGCGGACAGAAACACTGAAGCTTTCTTT	CASSLEADRNTEAFF
TRBJ2-2	TRBV29-1	-	-	TGCAGCGTTGAAGGGACACCGACCGGGGAGCTGTTTTTT	CSVEGTPTGELFF
TRBJ2-5	TRBV5-6	TRBD1	-	TGTGCCAGCAGAATGACAGGGGCGGAGACCCAGTACTTC	CASRMTGAETQYF
TRBJ1-6	TRBV19	-	-	TGTGCCAGTACCCACAGACGATTCTCCTATAATTCACCCCTCCACTTT	CASTHRRFSYNSPLHF
TRBJ2-7	TRBV11-1	-	-	TGTGCCAGCAGCAATCGGGGTTTGGGGGAGCAGTACTTC	CASSNRGLGEQYF
TRBJ1-1	TRBV9	-	-	TGTGCCAGCAGCGTAGGCGGCGGGAAGAACACTGAAGCTTTCTTT	CASSVGGGKNTEAFF
TRBJ1-1	TRBV18	-	-	TGTGCCAGCTCGAGGGCTGAGATGGGGAACACTGAAGCTTTCTTT	CASSRAEMGNTEAFF
TRBJ2-2	TRBV7-6	TRBD2	-	TGTGCCAGCGGAGCGGGAGGGCCTGGCACCGGGGAGCTGTTTTTT	CASGAGGPGTGELFF
TRBJ2-7	TRBV7-2	-	-	TGTGCCAGCAGCCCAAACTACGAGCAGTACTTC	CASSPNYEQYF
TRBJ2-7	TRBV7-2	-	-	TGTGCCAGCGTCAGGCAGGGGTATAGCGAGCAGTACTTC	CASVRQGYSEQYF
TRBJ1-6	TRBV5-5	-	-	TGTGCCAGCAGCTTGATGGCGGATTCACCCCTCCACTTT	CASSLMADSPLHF
TRBJ2-2	TRBV5-4	TRBD2	-	TGTGCCAGCAGCTCTGGACTAGCGGGAGGGCTGACCGGGGAGCTGTTTTTT	CASSSGLAGGLTGELFF
TRBJ1-2	TRBV19	-	-	TGTGCCAGTGCCTCGGGGGGGAAGGACTATGGCTACACCTTC	CASASGGKDYGYTF
TRBJ2-7	TRBV6-5	TRBD2	-	TGTGCCAGCAGCCCCCGGGAGGGCTCCTACGAGCAGTACTTC	CASSPREGSYEQYF
TRBJ2-7	TRBV5-4	TRBD1	-	TGTGCCAGCAGCTTGGAACCGGGACAGGGGACCTACGAGCAGTACTTC	CASSLEPGQGTYEQYF
TRBJ2-1	TRBV6-1	-	-	TGTGCCAGCAGTGAAAGGGGCAGACCAAGGGCGCAGTTCTTC	CASSERGRPRAQFF
TRBJ1-1	TRBV9	-	-	TGTGCCAGCAGCGTAGAGGGGGACACTGAAGCTTTCTTT	CASSVEGDTEAFF